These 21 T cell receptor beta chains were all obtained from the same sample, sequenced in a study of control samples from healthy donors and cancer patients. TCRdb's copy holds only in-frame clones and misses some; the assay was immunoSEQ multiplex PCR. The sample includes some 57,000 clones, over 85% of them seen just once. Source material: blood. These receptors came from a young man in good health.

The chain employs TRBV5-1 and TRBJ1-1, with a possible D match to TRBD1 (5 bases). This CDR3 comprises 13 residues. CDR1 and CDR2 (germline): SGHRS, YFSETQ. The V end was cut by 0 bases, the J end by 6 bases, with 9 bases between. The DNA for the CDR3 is TGCGCCAGCAGCTTGGGGTCGGGGGCTGAAGCTTTCTTT. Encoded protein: CASSLGSGAEAFF.

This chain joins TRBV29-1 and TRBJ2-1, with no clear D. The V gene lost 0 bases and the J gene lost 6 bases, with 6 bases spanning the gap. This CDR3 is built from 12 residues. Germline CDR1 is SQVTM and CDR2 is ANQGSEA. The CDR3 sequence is CSVEEGSNEQFF. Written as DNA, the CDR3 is TGCAGCGTTGAAGAAGGAAGCAATGAGCAGTTCTTC.

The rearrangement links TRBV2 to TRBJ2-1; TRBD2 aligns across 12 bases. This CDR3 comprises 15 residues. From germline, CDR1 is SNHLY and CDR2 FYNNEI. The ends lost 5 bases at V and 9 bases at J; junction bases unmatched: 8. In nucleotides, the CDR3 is TGTGCCAGCAGTACCGGGACTAGCGGGCGTGGTGAGCAGTTCTTC. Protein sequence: CASSTGTSGRGEQFF. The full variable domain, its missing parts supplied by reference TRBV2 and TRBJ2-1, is EPEVTQTPSHQVTQMGQEVILRCVPISNHLYFYWYRQILGQKVEFLVSFYNNEISEKSEIFDDQFSVERPDGSNFTLKIRSTKLEDSAMYFCASSTGTSGRGEQFFGPGTRLTVL.

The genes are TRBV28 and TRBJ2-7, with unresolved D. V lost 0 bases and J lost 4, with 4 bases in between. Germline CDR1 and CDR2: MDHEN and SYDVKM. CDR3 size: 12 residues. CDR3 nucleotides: TGTGCCAGCAGTTTATGGGGATACGAGCAGTACTTC. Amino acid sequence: CASSLWGYEQYF. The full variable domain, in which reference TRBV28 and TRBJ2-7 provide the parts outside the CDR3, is DVKVTQSSRYLVKRTGEKVFLECVQDMDHENMFWYRQDPGLGLRLIYFSYDVKMKEKGDIPEGYSVSREKKERFSLILESASTNQTSMYLCASSLWGYEQYFGPGTRLTVT.

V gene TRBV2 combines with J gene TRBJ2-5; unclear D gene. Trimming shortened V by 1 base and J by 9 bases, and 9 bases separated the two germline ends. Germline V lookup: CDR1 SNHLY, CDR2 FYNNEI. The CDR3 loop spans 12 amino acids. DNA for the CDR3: TGTGCCAGCAGTGAAGGGCGGTGGGCCCAGTACTTC. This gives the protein CASSEGRWAQYF.

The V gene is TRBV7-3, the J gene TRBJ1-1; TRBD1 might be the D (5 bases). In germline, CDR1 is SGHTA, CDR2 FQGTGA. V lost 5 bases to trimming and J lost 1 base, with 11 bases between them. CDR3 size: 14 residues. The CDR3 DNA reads TGTGCCAGCAGCCACGGGGCGGCGAACACTGAAGCTTTCTTT. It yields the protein CASSHGAANTEAFF.

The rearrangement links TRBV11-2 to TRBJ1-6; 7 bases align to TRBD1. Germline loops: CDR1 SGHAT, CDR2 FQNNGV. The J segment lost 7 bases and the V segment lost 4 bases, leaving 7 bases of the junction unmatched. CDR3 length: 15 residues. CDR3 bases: TGTGCCAGCAGCTCGAACAGGGGAAACAATTCACCCCTCCACTTT. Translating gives CASSSNRGNNSPLHF.

CDR3 sequence reads: CASKSSAGTYEQYF. CDR3 coding DNA: TGTGCCAGTAAGAGTTCGGCAGGGACCTACGAGCAGTACTTC. This chain uses TRBV19 with TRBJ2-7; tentatively, D is TRBD1 (5 bases). The V and J ends lost 7 bases and 2 bases respectively, with 15 bases between them. Germline-derived CDR1 and CDR2 are LNHDA and SQIVND (reference sequence). The CDR3 covers 14 residues.

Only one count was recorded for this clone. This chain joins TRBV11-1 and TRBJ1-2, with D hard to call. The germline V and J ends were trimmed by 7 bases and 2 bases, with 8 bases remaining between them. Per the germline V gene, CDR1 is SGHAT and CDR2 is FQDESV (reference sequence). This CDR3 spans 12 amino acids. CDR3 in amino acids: CASNGPNYGYTF. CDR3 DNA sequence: TGTGCCAGCAACGGACCGAACTATGGCTACACCTTC. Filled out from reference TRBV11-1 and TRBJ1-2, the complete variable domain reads EAEVAQSPRYKITEKSQAVAFWCDPISGHATLYWYRQILGQGPELLVQFQDESVVDDSQLPKDRFSAERLKGVDSTLKIQPAELGDSAMYLCASNGPNYGYTFGSGTRLTVV.

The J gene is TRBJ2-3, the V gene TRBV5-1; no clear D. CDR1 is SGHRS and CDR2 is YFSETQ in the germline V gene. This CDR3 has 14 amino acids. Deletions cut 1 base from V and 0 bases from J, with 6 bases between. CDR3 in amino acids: CASSLMTSTDTQYF. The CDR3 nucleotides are TGCGCCAGCAGCTTGATGACTAGCACAGATACGCAGTATTTT.

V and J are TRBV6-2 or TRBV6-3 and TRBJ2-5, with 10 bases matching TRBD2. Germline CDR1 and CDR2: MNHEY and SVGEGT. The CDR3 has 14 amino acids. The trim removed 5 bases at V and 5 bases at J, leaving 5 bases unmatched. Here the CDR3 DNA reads TGTGCCAGCAGTGTAGCGGGAGGCTGGGAGACCCAGTACTTC. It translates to CASSVAGGWETQYF.

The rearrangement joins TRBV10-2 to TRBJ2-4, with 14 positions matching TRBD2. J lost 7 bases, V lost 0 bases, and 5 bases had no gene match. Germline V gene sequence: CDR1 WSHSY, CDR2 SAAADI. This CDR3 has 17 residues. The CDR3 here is CASSESGLAGVKNIQYF. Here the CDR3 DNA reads TGCGCCAGCAGTGAGTCGGGACTAGCGGGAGTAAAGAACATTCAGTACTTC.

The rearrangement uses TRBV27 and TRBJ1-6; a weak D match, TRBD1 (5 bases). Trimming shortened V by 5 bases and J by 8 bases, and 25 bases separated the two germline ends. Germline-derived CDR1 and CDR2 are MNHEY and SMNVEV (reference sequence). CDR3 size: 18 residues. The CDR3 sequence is CASSAGGRGATPHSPLHF. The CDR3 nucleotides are TGTGCCAGCAGTGCCGGGGGAAGGGGCGCAACCCCCCATTCACCCCTCCACTTT.

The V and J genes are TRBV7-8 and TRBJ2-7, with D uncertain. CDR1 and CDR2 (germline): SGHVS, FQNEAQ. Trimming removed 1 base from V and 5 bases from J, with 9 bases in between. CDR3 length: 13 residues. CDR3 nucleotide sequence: TGTGCCAGCAGCTTAGGGCCTAGAAACGAGCAGTACTTC. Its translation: CASSLGPRNEQYF.

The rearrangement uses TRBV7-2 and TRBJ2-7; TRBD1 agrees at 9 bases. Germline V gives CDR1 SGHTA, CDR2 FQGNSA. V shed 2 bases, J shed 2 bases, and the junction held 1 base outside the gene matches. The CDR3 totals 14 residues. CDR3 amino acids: CASSLNRGPYEQYF. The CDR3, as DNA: TGTGCCAGCAGCTTAAACAGGGGGCCCTACGAGCAGTACTTC.

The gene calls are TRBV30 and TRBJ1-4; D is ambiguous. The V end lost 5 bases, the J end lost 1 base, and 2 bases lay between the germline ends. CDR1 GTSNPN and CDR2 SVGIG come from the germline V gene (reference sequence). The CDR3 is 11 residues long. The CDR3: CAWLTNEKLFF. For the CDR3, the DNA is TGTGCCTGGTTAACTAATGAAAAACTGTTTTTT.

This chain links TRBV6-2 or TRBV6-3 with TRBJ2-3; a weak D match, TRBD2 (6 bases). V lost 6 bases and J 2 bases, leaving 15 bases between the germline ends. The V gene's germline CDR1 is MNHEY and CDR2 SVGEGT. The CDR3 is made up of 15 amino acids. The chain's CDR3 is CASSSGEGDTDTQYF. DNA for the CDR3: TGTGCCAGCAGCTCGGGAGAAGGGGACACAGATACGCAGTATTTT.

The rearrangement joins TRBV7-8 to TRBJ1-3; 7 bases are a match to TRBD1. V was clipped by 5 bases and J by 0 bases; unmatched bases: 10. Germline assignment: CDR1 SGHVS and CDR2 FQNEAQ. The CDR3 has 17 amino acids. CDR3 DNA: TGTGCCAGCAGCCATAGGGGACAGCCGAGCTCTGGAAACACCATATATTTT. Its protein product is CASSHRGQPSSGNTIYF.

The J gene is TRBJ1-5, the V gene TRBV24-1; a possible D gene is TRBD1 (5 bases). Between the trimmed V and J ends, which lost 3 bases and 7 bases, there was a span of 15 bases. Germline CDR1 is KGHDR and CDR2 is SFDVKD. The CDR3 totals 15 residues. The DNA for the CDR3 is TGTGCCACCAGTGATCCGCAGGGAACAGGCCAGCCCCAGCATTTT. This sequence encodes CATSDPQGTGQPQHF.

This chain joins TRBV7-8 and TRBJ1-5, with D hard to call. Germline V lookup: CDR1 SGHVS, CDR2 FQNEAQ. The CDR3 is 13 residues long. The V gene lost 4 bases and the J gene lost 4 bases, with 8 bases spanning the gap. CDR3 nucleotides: TGTGCCAGCAGCTCCTCGGGGAATCAGCCCCAGCATTTT. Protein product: CASSSSGNQPQHF.

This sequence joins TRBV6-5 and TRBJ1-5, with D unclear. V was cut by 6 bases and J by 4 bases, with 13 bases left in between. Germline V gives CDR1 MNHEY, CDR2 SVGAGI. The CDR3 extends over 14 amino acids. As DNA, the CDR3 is TGTGCCAGCAGGGACCGGGCCACAAATCAGCCCCAGCATTTT. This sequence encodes CASRDRATNQPQHF.